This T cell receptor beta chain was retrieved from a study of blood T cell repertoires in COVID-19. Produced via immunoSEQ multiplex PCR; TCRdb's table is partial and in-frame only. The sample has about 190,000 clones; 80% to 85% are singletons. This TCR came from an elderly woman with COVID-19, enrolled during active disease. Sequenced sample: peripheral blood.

The CDR3 region has the DNA TGCGCCAGCAGCTCTCCGGCGGGAGATACGCAGTATTTT. Translated, it gives CASSSPAGDTQYF. The chain links TRBV10-2 to TRBJ2-3; a weak D match, TRBD2 (5 bases). Germline values: CDR1 WSHSY, CDR2 SAAADI. The CDR3 covers 13 residues. Trimming pared 6 bases from V and 5 bases from J, leaving 12 bases between.